This T cell receptor beta chain was profiled in a study of shared clonotypes between healthy human individuals. Trimming cost V 5 bases and J 7 bases; bases outside gene matches: 10. The CDR3 covers 18 residues. The germline CDR1 and CDR2 sequences are SGHTA and FQGNSA. Libraries were prepared by immunoSEQ multiplex PCR; TCRdb keeps only in-frame clonotypes and omits some of them. Of over 2 million clones listed, 85% to 95% were seen once; the top ten hold more than 0.35%. This clonotype originated in a man between 18 and 29 years old in good health. Some clones in this sample may be carry-over from other donors' samples. The chain employs TRBV7-2 and TRBJ2-2; TRBD2 aligns across 16 bases. The specimen sequenced was naive CD4+ T cells from PBMCs. Subset defined: CD45RA+ positively selected. The CDR3: CASSPGLAGGVGGGELFF. The CDR3, as DNA: TGTGCCAGCAGCCCGGGACTAGCGGGGGGGGTTGGTGGCGGGGAGCTGTTTTTT.